These 15 T cell receptor beta chains came from one sample sequenced in a study of cytomegalovirus exposure and HLA in healthy donors. Vbeta (60) and Jbeta (13) primers were used in the PCR. Only in-frame clones appear in the TCRdb table, and some are missing; sequencing was by immunoSEQ multiplex PCR. The sample has 200,000 or so clones, 82% seen once. The sequenced sample was PBMCs. The source of these receptors is a woman in her fifties or sixties in good health and CMV-seropositive.

The rearrangement links TRBV5-1 to TRBJ2-1; 9 positions match TRBD2. Per germline, CDR1 SGHRS and CDR2 YFSETQ. The CDR3 extends over 15 amino acids. The V segment lost 0 bases and the J segment 8 bases; nucleotides outside the gene matches: 6. The CDR3 region is CASSLVAGVVDEQFF. Written as DNA, the CDR3 is TGCGCCAGCAGCTTGGTAGCGGGAGTAGTCGATGAGCAGTTCTTC.

This chain connects TRBV5-6 to TRBJ2-3; D perhaps matches TRBD2 (5 bases). Germline assignment: CDR1 SGHDT and CDR2 YYEEEE. V was trimmed by 4 bases and J by 0 bases, leaving 15 bases between them. CDR3 length: 16 residues. The CDR3 nucleotides read TGTGCCAGCAGCACCAGAGGAGACTATAGCACAGATACGCAGTATTTT. It encodes CASSTRGDYSTDTQYF.

The chain couples TRBV11-3 to TRBJ2-7; 7 bases match TRBD1. Germline V gene lookup returns CDR1 SGHNT and CDR2 YENEEA. With 11 bases clipped from V and 0 bases from J, the junction kept 13 bases outside the gene matches. The CDR3 extends over 15 amino acids. CDR3 sequence reads: CAPRGGRGHSYEQYF. The CDR3 nucleotides read TGTGCCCCCAGAGGGGGCAGGGGCCACTCCTACGAGCAGTACTTC.

This rearrangement joins TRBV11-2 to TRBJ1-6, with TRBD1 matching 9 bases. Germline V CDR1 and CDR2: SGHAT, FQNNGV. J lost 13 bases, V lost 6 bases, and 7 bases had no gene match. This CDR3 spans 13 amino acids. CDR3: CASRGTGKAPLHF. The CDR3 bases are TGTGCCAGCAGGGGGACAGGGAAGGCGCCCCTCCACTTT.

J is TRBJ2-3 and V is TRBV10-2, with TRBD2 as a possible D gene (7 bases). CDR1 WSHSY and CDR2 SAAADI come from the germline V gene. The CDR3 has 14 amino acids. Trimming stripped 6 bases from V and 3 bases from J, with 13 bases between. In DNA form, the CDR3 reads TGCGCCAGCAGGGAGAGGGGGGGGACAGATACGCAGTATTTT. This translates into CASRERGGTDTQYF.

This clone showed up just a few times. The V call is TRBV5-1, the J call TRBJ2-7; TRBD1 agrees at 11 bases. CDR3 length equals 15 residues. The J segment lost 3 bases and the V segment lost 0 bases, leaving 2 bases of the junction unmatched. Germline CDR1 SGHRS, CDR2 YFSETQ. The CDR3 sequence: CASSLGGTGGYEQYF. The CDR3 region has the DNA TGCGCCAGCAGCTTGGGGGGGACAGGGGGCTACGAGCAGTACTTC. Drawing the rest from reference TRBV5-1 and TRBJ2-7, the complete variable domain is KAGVTQTPRYLIKTRGQQVTLSCSPISGHRSVSWYQQTPGQGLQFLFEYFSETQRNKGNFPGRFSGRQFSNSRSEMNVSTLELGDSALYLCASSLGGTGGYEQYFGPGTRLTVT.

This clone was counted a few times. This chain joins TRBV6-5 and TRBJ2-2; 9 bases align to TRBD1. This CDR3 contains 14 residues. Germline values: CDR1 MNHEY, CDR2 SVGAGI. V trimming: 6 bases; J trimming: 4 bases; junction bases outside the gene matches: 3. CDR3 coding DNA: TGTGCCAGCAGGACAGGGGGGAGCACCGGGGAGCTGTTTTTT. Translated: CASRTGGSTGELFF.

This clone was seen a handful of times. This chain uses TRBV19 with TRBJ1-3; D not certain. The V gene lost 3 bases and the J gene lost 2 bases, with 14 bases spanning the gap. Germline values: CDR1 LNHDA, CDR2 SQIVND (reference sequence). The CDR3 length is 16 residues. CDR3 sequence: CASSIRPTATGNTIYF. Here the CDR3 DNA reads TGTGCCAGTAGTATCAGGCCGACCGCGACTGGAAACACCATATATTTT.

The gene calls are TRBV28 and TRBJ2-7, with D hard to call. Trimming removed 8 bases at V and 5 bases at J, with 10 bases between. In germline, CDR1 is MDHEN, CDR2 SYDVKM. CDR3 length: 11 amino acids. The chain's CDR3 is CASQTRDEQYF. CDR3 DNA: TGTGCCAGCCAAACTCGGGACGAGCAGTACTTC.

This clone was observed a handful of times. V and J are TRBV7-8 and TRBJ2-1; 7 bases fit TRBD2. V was pared by 4 bases and J by 3 bases, with 6 bases of the junction left unmatched. Germline CDR1 SGHVS, CDR2 FQNEAQ. The CDR3 loop spans 15 amino acids. This CDR3 is CASSSPGTNYNEQFF. The CDR3 DNA reads as TGTGCCAGCAGCTCCCCCGGGACTAACTACAATGAGCAGTTCTTC.

J is TRBJ2-4 and V is TRBV4-1; 11 nucleotides align to TRBD2. CDR3 size: 17 residues. The V gene's germline CDR1 is MGHRA and CDR2 YSYEKL. V lost 2 bases, J lost 0 bases, and 3 bases stayed unmatched. The CDR3, as DNA: TGCGCCAGCAGCCAACCAGGGACTAGCGGAGCCAAAAACATTCAGTACTTC. Encoded protein: CASSQPGTSGAKNIQYF.

The CDR3: CASSGAGTGNSPLHF. The CDR3 DNA is TGTGCCAGCAGTGGGGCCGGGACAGGGAATTCACCCCTCCACTTT. The chain carries TRBV28 and TRBJ1-6, with 9 nucleotides matching TRBD1. Trimming took 5 bases from V and 7 from J; bases not matched to a gene: 6. Germline V gene lookup returns CDR1 MDHEN and CDR2 SYDVKM. The CDR3 consists of 15 residues.

This chain links TRBV28 with TRBJ1-1; possibly TRBD1 for D (5 bases). This CDR3 has 15 amino acids. Germline-derived CDR1 and CDR2 are MDHEN and SYDVKM. V was cut by 5 bases and J by 0 bases, with 13 bases left in between. The CDR3 spells CASSRPAGMNTEAFF. CDR3 in DNA: TGTGCCAGCAGTCGCCCCGCAGGGATGAACACTGAAGCTTTCTTT.

This chain links TRBV9 with TRBJ1-2, with D hard to call. V was cut by 2 bases and J by 3 bases, with 14 bases left in between. Germline CDR1 SGDLS, CDR2 YYNGEE. This CDR3 is built from 15 residues. The CDR3 protein is CASSVMSGLDYGYTF. CDR3 nucleotide sequence: TGTGCCAGCAGCGTGATGTCCGGACTGGACTATGGCTACACCTTC.

This clone was seen a handful of times. The CDR3 sequence is CASNTGTGVEKLFF. DNA of the CDR3: TGTGCCAGCAACACCGGGACAGGGGTTGAAAAACTGTTTTTT. This rearrangement joins TRBV28 to TRBJ1-4, with 10 bases matching TRBD1. This CDR3 has 14 residues. Germline assignment: CDR1 MDHEN and CDR2 SYDVKM. Trimming cost V 7 bases and J 7 bases; bases outside gene matches: 6.